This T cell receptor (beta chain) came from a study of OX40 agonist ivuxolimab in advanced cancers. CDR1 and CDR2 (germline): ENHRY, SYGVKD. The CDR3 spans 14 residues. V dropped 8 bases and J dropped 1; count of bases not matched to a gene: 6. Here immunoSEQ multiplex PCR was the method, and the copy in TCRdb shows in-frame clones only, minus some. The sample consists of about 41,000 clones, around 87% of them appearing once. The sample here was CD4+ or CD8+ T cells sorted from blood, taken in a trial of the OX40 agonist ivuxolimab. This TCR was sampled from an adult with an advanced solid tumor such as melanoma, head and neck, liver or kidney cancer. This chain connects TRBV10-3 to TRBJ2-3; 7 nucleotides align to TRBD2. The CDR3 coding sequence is TGTGCCATCGGTAGACTAGCCGGCACAGATACGCAGTATTTT. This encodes CAIGRLAGTDTQYF.